The T cell receptor (beta chain) described here comes from a study of blood T cell repertoires in COVID-19. Study context: Both acute and convalescent COVID-19 samples were obtained from the United States, Italy and Spain.

This CDR3 is 19 amino acids long. V was clipped by 4 bases and J by 1 base, with 23 bases between them. Germline V lookup: CDR1 KGHSH, CDR2 LQKENI. Measured with immunoSEQ multiplex PCR; TCRdb has only the in-frame clones, and not every one. Here the sample spans fewer than 500,000 clones, 70% to 90% being singletons. This receptor was identified in a woman under 40 with acute COVID-19. V and J are TRBV18 and TRBJ2-4, with D possibly TRBD2 on 6 matching bases. The sample consisted of PBMCs or T cells enriched from blood (not recorded which). CDR3 sequence reads: CASSQNFIGRGLAKNIQYF. CDR3 sequence (DNA): TGTGCCAGCTCACAGAATTTTATTGGGCGGGGTCTTGCCAAAAACATTCAGTACTTC.